This record concerns one T cell receptor (beta chain) sequence. The table lists this clone with a few counts. It lacks a known antigen. No per-base quality is available; no much larger clone lies one base away. Library generation was performed with the immunoSEQ multiplex PCR assay. For the multiplex PCR, a mixture combining 60 forward primers for TCR Vbeta segments and 13 reverse primers for TCR Jbeta segments was used. A multiplex PCR assay on genomic DNA amplified the CDR3 region of rearranged TCR beta genes. The amplified TCR beta libraries were sequenced on the Illumina HiSeq System as 87-base-pair reads. From the authors' description of their analysis: A later analysis counted approximately 74 million unique TCR beta chains across the 550 to 700 repertoires, and about 10 million of these chains were shared by at least two donors. Raw reads were error-corrected and collapsed into unique sequences with a nearest-neighbor algorithm that merged closely related sequences to remove PCR and sequencing errors. Alignment of CDR3 sequences to IMGT reference sequences was used to assign V, D and J gene segments. For a sequence to be retained, a match of at least six nucleotides was required to both a V gene segment and a J gene segment. A rearrangement was called productive if the CDR3 had no stop codons and remained in frame with V and J, and every other rearrangement was called non-productive. CDR3 was defined according to IMGT convention as the region running from the second conserved V-encoded cysteine to the conserved J-encoded phenylalanine. Sequences without an unambiguous match to a single V gene segment were excluded from the earlier analysis of about 600 of the donors. An earlier analysis of some 500 of the donors classified V segments as functional when productive rearrangements were above 56.7% and as segregating when the standard deviation between donors was above 5%. A statistical classification framework was built for diagnosing cytomegalovirus status from the catalog of TCR beta chain sequences. In a later analysis, V and J genes were assigned by comparing TCR nucleotide sequences against IMGT/GENE-DB human TR gene sequences. The TCRdist pipeline was used in a later analysis to assign CDR3 sequences and most-parsimonious VDJ recombination scenarios. In a later analysis, each TCR beta chain was defined by its CDR3 amino acid sequence together with its V-gene family, and reads lacking a unique V-gene family were excluded. A later analysis removed 500 to 600 highly shared, low-generation-probability nucleotide sequences to deal with suspected cross-contamination and a sequencing artifact. A later analysis calculated a clonal expansion index for each public chain from normalized within-repertoire ranks of inferred template counts. A later analysis computed generation probabilities with a VDJ recombination model fitted to out-of-frame rearrangements, and checked the results against IGoR. In a later analysis, hypergeometric tests were used to score TCR-TCR, TCR-HLA and TCR-CMV co-occurrence, with a repertoire-size bias correction applied to TCR pairs. To estimate false discovery rates, a later analysis permuted the HLA or CMV assignments 20 times. In a later analysis, co-occurring TCRs were grouped with DBSCAN, and TCRdist sequence similarity was added when clustering was performed within HLA-allele-positive subsets. Repertoires with fewer than 30,000 or more than 120,000 public chains, plus five repertoires with anomalous nucleotide sharing, were excluded from co-occurrence clustering. The source is immuneACCESS, and TCRdb retained only in-frame sequences with V and J called. Part of the clones is not carried over; for the studies checked, unresolved V genes explain less than half of this, and the remainder is unexplained. The D gene and trimming were derived from the DNA, and the V and J assignments and clone size from that table. The sample yields about 150,000 clones; roughly 67% were counted once. Roughly 5.4% of the sample comes from the top ten.

These data originate in a study of cytomegalovirus exposure and HLA in healthy donors (dated by TCRdb to 2016 to 2017). About the full investigation: In an earlier analysis of approximately 500 of the donors, under 300 Gb of sequence data and some 120 million unique TCR beta sequences from about 190 million T cells were reported. An early release that covered 640 HLA-typed donors contained around 300 gigabases of sequencing data and tens of millions of unique TCR sequences. The genetic ancestry cluster associated with self-reported Caucasian donors included about four fifths of the 398 genotyped donors. The aim of the study was to test whether cataloging public T cell receptors could identify signatures of past pathogen exposure. The study used immunosequencing to profile the T cell repertoires of approximately 690 subjects and linked those repertoires to cytomegalovirus serostatus. In addition to the first cohort of 666 subjects, a separate validation cohort of 130 or so different subjects was used. The study combined high-throughput TCR immunosequencing, statistical association of individual TCRs with disease status, and machine learning to predict cytomegalovirus infection status. A later analysis re-analyzed previously published TCR beta repertoires from hundreds of donors and added high-resolution HLA genotyping to study TCR occurrence patterns. The later analysis used no new phenotypic data to find candidate immune exposures, relying instead on TCR beta sequences and their occurrence across donors. An earlier analysis of around 580 of the donors used high-throughput TCR beta sequencing to judge whether each TCR beta V gene segment behaved as functional or pseudogenic. Donor age, sex, ethnicity and CMV serostatus were collected together with the repertoire data. A later genetic analysis took genome-wide SNP genotypes for about three fifths of the 666 donors and used that subset as a discovery cohort. Every discovery cohort repertoire had been produced on one sequencing platform. Both class I and class II loci were covered by HLA typing, at four-digit resolution. The number of donors typed differed by locus, with roughly 629-640 for A, B, C, DRB1 and DQB1, over 500 for DQA1, nearly 610 for DPA1, and around 460 for DPB1. Because of strong linkage in the cohort, five DR-DQ haplotypes were treated as single units for association and clustering. On average, roughly 250,000 unique TCR beta nucleotide sequences were sequenced per donor among more than 350 genotyped donors of the cohort, with 15% to 20% of those sequences being non-productive.

The investigation overall reported the following: In this cohort, only TCR beta chains were sequenced, and detectable features were limited by the absence of alpha or paired-chain data. It was suggested by the authors that the approach could potentially be generalized to other disease states and immunological phenotypes. In a later analysis, HLA-associated TCR beta chains were found to be more clonally expanded and to have lower generation probabilities than equally common non-associated chains. In a later genetic analysis, a missense DCLRE1C variant was associated with V-gene and J-gene trimming of TCR beta chains, and the association was replicated in an independent cohort. An earlier analysis of approximately 590 of the donors showed that most TCR beta V segments appeared in productive rearrangements either about 87% or about 30% of the time, which broadly matched IMGT annotations. In vitro tests confirmed that a few of the cytomegalovirus-associated TCR beta chains recognize cytomegalovirus antigens. Because counts were too low, some 16 rarely observed V segments, including chromosome 9 orphons, were excluded from the earlier analysis of 500 to 700 of the donors. According to a later analysis, TCR association rates differed among HLA loci, with DRB1 alleles showing the most associated TCRs and HLA-C alleles showing the fewest. In a later genetic analysis, fewer N-insertions in productive TCRs were reported among donors in an Asian-associated ancestry cluster than the roughly 700-donor mean. The presence/absence analyses assumed that sequencing depth was roughly uniform across donors, and that assumption may not be true. Specific HLA alleles were associated with 15,000 to 20,000 TCR beta sequences at a false discovery rate of 0.05 in a later analysis. Several of the top co-occurrence clusters appeared to be linked to parvovirus B19, influenza, CMV and Epstein-Barr virus, according to a later analysis. Linkage disequilibrium might explain the correlated functional status among segregating V segments, but an unknown experimental factor could not be ruled out. A further reported finding was that TCR beta sequences accurately predicted the HLA-A and HLA-B alleles for most subjects in the first cohort. Most TCR sequences were observed very rarely across donors, whereas some public TCRs were present in many individuals. A cluster of highly shared sequence variants was judged likely to be a technical artifact of the sequencing pipeline. The 87-base-pair reads could not distinguish some IMGT-functional V segments, including TRBV6-2 and TRBV6-3, so those segments were excluded. Assigning TCR associations to individual alleles was difficult when HLA alleles, especially DR and DQ, strongly co-occurred. In the study, roughly 160 TCR beta chains were listed as associated with cytomegalovirus. The only immune exposure information available for the cohort was CMV serostatus. In both the original and validation cohorts, the classifier was reported to diagnose cytomegalovirus status with high specificity and sensitivity. HLA typing was unavailable for some donors at each locus, so association tests used only the typed subset. Most CMV-associated TCR beta chains appeared to be HLA-restricted in a later analysis, and the HLA associations seemed to be driven largely by CMV exposure.

Counted from cysteine to phenylalanine, this CDR3 has 15 amino acids. Kept here is only the CDR3 DNA, which spans 45 bases and is read in frame from base 1. The germline V gene sets CDR1 to SGHTA and CDR2 to FQGNSA. V is pruned by 5 bases and J by 7 bases, leaving 10 bases of the junction without a gene match. The cohort was made up of 650 to 700 healthy bone marrow donors. Cohort members were all nominally healthy when sampled, although unrecorded immune exposures were likely present. The donor was CMV seropositive and belonged to the group of over 250 seropositive cohort members. Each donor provided a peripheral blood sample, and peripheral blood mononuclear cells were used for TCR beta sequencing. The Qiagen DNeasy Blood Extraction Kit was used to extract genomic DNA from the blood cell samples.

The receptor chain draws on TRBV7-2 and TRBJ2-7; TRBD2 matches 11 bases in the middle. This TCR was sampled from a woman aged 18-35 years in good health and CMV-seropositive. The specimen was PBMCs. The DNA reads TGTGCCAGCAGCGTAATAGCGGGGGGGCCGGAAGAGCAGTACTTC. The translation is CASSVIAGGPEEQYF.